Here is one TCR beta chain with its context. The data are from a study of CD8 T cells in Susac syndrome. About 0.5 to 1 ug RNA was reverse transcribed with random hexamers. An immunoSEQ multiplex PCR amplified TCR beta CDR3 over 54 Vbeta and 13 Jbeta. MiXCR, run by TCRdb on the immunoSEQ multiplex PCR reads, gives a single entry per CDR3 protein. The table records 150,000 to 200,000 distinct CDR3 sequences, 85% to 95% of them present only once. Included as multiple sclerosis controls were treatment-naive patients who had stable or active relapsing-remitting disease. TEMRA cells were FACS-enriched, while CD8+ and CD4+ T cells were negatively isolated. Trimming took off 6 bases at V and 3 bases at J, with 11 bases between the two ends. The CDR3 consists of 13 residues.

J is TRBJ1-1 and V is TRBV12-3 or TRBV12-4; unclear D gene. The sequenced sample was CD4+ T cells from PBMCs. The sequence was obtained from a human donor with multiple sclerosis. The CDR3 region has the DNA TGTGCCAGCAGCCTTCAAGTCTACACTGAAGCTTTCTTT. It yields the protein CASSLQVYTEAFF.